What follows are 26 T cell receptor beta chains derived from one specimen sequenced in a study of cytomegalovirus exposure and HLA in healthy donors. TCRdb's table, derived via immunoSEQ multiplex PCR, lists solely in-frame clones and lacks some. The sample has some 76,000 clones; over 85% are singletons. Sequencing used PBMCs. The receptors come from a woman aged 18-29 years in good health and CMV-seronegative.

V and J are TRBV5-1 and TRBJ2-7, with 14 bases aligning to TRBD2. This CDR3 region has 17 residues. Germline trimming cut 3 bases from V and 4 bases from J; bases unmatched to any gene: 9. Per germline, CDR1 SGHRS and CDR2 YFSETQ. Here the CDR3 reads CASSSGLAGVDPYEQYF. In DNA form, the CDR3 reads TGCGCCAGCAGCTCGGGACTAGCGGGAGTAGACCCTTACGAGCAGTACTTC.

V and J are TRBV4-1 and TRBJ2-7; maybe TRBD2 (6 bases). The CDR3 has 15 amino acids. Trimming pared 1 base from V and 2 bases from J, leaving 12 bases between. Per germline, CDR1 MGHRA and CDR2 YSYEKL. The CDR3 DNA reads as TGCGCCAGCAGCCAAGCGCGGGGAGGCCCCTACGAGCAGTACTTC. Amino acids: CASSQARGGPYEQYF.

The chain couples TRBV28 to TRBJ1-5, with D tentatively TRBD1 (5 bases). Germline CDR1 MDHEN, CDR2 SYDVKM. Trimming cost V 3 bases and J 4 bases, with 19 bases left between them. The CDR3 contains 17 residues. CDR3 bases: TGTGCCAGCAGTTTGGGTAGGGGTGGGGCACAAAATCAGCCCCAGCATTTT. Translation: CASSLGRGGAQNQPQHF.

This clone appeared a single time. The CDR3 loop reads CASKGQVLWLGETQYF. In DNA, the CDR3 is TGCGCCAGCAAAGGACAGGTTCTGTGGTTGGGAGAGACCCAGTACTTC. The chain has TRBV23-1 and TRBJ2-5; 7 nucleotides align to TRBD1. TRBV23-1 is an open reading frame, and its role is uncertain. This CDR3 has 16 residues. Germline trimming cut 7 bases from V and 4 bases from J; bases unmatched to any gene: 15.

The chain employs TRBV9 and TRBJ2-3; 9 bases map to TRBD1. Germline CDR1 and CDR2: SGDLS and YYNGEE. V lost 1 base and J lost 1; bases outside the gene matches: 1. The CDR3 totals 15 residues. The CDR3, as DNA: TGTGCCAGCAGCGTATGGACAGGGGGCACAGATACGCAGTATTTT. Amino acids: CASSVWTGGTDTQYF.

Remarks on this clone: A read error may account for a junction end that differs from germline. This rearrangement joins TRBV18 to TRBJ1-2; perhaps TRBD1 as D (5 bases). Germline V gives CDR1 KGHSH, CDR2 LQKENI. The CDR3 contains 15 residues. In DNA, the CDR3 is TGTGCCACCTCAGAGACAGTACAGAATAACTATGGCTACACCTTC. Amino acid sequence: CATSETVQNNYGYTF.

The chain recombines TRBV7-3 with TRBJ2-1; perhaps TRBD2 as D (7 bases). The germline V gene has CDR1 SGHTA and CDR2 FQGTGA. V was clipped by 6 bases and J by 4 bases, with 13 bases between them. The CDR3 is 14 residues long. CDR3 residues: CASSAGGLYNEQFF. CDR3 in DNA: TGTGCCAGCAGTGCCGGGGGGCTGTACAATGAGCAGTTCTTC.

The CDR3 protein is CASSGGIGGTDTQYF. DNA of the CDR3: TGTGCCAGCAGTGGCGGGATCGGGGGCACAGATACGCAGTATTTT. V and J are TRBV6-1 and TRBJ2-3; possible D gene TRBD2, 6 bases. The CDR3 spans 15 residues. In germline, CDR1 is MNHNS, CDR2 SASEGT. V was clipped by 4 bases and J by 1 base, with 12 bases between them.

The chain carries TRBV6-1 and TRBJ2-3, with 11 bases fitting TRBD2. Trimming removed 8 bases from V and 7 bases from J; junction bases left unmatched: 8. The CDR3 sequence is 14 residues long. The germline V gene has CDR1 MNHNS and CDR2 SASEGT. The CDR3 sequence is CASDSGRALYTQYF. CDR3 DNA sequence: TGTGCCAGCGATAGCGGGAGGGCCCTTTATACGCAGTATTTT.

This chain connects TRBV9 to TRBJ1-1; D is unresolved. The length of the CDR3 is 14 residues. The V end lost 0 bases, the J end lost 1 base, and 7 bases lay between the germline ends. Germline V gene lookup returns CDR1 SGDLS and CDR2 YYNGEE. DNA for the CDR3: TGTGCCAGCAGCGTAGAACCAGGGAACACTGAAGCTTTCTTT. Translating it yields CASSVEPGNTEAFF.

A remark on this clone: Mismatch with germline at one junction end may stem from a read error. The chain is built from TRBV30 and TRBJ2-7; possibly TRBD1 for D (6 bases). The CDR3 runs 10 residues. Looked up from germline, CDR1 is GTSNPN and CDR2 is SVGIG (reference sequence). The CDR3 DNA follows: TGTGCCTGGAGAACCGGGACATGGCACTTC. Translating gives CAWRTGTWHF. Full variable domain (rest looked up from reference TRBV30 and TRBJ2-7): SQTIHQWPATLVQPVGSPLSLECTVEGTSNPNLYWYRQAAGRGLQLLFYSVGIGQISSEVPQNLSASRPQDRQFILSSKKLLLSDSGFYLCAWRTGTWHFGPGTRLTVT.

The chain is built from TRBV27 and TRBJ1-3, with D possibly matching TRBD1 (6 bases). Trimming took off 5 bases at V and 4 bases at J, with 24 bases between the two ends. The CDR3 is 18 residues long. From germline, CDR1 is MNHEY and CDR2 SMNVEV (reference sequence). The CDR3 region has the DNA TGTGCCAGCAGTCCGTCTACAGGGTCCTACCACCCGGGAAACACCATATATTTT. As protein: CASSPSTGSYHPGNTIYF.

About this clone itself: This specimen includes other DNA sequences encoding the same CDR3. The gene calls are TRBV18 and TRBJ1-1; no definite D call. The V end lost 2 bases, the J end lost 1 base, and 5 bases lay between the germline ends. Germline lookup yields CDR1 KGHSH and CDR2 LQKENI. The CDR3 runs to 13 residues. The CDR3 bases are TGTGCCAGCTCACCATCGGGGAACACTGAAGCTTTCTTT. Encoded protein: CASSPSGNTEAFF.

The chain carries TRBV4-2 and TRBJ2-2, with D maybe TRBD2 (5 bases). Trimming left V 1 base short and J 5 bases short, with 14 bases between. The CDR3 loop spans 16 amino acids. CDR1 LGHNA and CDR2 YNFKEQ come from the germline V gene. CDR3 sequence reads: CASSQVGLAFTGELFF. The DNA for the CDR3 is TGTGCCAGCAGCCAAGTCGGGCTAGCATTTACCGGGGAGCTGTTTTTT.

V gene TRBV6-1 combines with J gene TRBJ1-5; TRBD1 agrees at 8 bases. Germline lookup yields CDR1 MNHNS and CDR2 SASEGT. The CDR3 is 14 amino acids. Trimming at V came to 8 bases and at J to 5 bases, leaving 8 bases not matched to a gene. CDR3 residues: CASGYDRGDQPQHF. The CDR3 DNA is TGTGCCAGCGGGTACGACAGGGGAGATCAGCCCCAGCATTTT.

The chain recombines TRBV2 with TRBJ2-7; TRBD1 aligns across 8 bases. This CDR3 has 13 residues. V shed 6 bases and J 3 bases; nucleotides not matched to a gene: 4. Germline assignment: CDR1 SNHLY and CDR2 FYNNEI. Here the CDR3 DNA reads TGTGCCAGCAGACAGACAGGGGTCTACGAGCAGTACTTC. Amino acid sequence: CASRQTGVYEQYF. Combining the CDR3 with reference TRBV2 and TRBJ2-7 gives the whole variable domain EPEVTQTPSHQVTQMGQEVILRCVPISNHLYFYWYRQILGQKVEFLVSFYNNEISEKSEIFDDQFSVERPDGSNFTLKIRSTKLEDSAMYFCASRQTGVYEQYFGPGTRLTVT.

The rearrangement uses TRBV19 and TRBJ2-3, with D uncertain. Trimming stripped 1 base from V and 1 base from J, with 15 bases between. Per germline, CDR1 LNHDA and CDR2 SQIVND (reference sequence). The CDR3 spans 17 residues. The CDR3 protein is CASSIVQTPLGTDTQYF. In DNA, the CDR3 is TGTGCCAGTAGTATAGTCCAGACACCCCTTGGCACAGATACGCAGTATTTT.

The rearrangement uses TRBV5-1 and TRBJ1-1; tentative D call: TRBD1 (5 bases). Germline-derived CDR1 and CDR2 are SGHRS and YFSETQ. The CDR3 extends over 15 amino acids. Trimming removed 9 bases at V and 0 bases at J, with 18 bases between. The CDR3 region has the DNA TGCGCCACTACCACGGGGGAGGGGCTGAACACTGAAGCTTTCTTT. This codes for CATTTGEGLNTEAFF. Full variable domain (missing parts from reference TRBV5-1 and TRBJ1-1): KAGVTQTPRYLIKTRGQQVTLSCSPISGHRSVSWYQQTPGQGLQFLFEYFSETQRNKGNFPGRFSGRQFSNSRSEMNVSTLELGDSALYLCATTTGEGLNTEAFFGQGTRLTVV.

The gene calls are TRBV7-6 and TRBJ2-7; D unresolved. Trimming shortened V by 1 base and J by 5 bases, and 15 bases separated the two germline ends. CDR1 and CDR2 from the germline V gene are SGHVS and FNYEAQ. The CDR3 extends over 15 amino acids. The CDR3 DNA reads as TGTGCCAGCAGCTTAGGGGTGGGCAGGATGGACGAGCAGTACTTC. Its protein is CASSLGVGRMDEQYF.

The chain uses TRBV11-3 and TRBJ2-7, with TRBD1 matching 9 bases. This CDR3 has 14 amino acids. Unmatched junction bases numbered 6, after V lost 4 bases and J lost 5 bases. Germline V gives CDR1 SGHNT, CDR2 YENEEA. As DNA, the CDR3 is TGTGCCAGCAGCTCCGGACAGGGGCCCCACGAGCAGTACTTC. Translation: CASSSGQGPHEQYF.

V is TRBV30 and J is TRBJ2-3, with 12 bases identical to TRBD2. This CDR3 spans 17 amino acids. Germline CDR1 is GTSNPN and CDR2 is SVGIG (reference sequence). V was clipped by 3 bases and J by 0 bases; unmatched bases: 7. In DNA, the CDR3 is TGTGCCTGGAGGCCTACCGGGACTAGCGGGAGCACAGATACGCAGTATTTT. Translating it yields CAWRPTGTSGSTDTQYF.

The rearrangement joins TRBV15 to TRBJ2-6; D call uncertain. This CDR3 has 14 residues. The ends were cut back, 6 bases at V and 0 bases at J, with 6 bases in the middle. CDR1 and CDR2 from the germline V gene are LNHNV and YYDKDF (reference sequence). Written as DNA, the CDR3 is TGTGCCACCAGTAGGAGCTCTGGGGCCAACGTCCTGACTTTC. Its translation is CATSRSSGANVLTF.

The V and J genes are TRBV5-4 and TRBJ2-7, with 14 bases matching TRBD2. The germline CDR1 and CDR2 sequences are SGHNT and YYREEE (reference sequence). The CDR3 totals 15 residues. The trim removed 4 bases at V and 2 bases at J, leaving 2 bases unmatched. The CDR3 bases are TGTGCCAGCAGCCTGGGACTAGCGGGGGCCTACGAGCAGTACTTC. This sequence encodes CASSLGLAGAYEQYF.

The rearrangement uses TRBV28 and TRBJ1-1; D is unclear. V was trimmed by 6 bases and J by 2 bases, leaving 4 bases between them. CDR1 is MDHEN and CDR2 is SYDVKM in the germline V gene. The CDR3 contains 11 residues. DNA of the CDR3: TGTGCCAGCAGGTCTAACACTGAAGCTTTCTTT. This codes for CASRSNTEAFF. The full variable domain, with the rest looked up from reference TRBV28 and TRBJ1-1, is DVKVTQSSRYLVKRTGEKVFLECVQDMDHENMFWYRQDPGLGLRLIYFSYDVKMKEKGDIPEGYSVSREKKERFSLILESASTNQTSMYLCASRSNTEAFFGQGTRLTVV.

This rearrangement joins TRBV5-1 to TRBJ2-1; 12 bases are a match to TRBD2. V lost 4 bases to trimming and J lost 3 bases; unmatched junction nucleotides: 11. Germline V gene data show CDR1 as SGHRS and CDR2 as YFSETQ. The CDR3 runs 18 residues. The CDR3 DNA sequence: TGCGCCAGCAGCCCCTCTAACGGACTAGCGGGAAACTACAATGAGCAGTTCTTC. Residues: CASSPSNGLAGNYNEQFF.

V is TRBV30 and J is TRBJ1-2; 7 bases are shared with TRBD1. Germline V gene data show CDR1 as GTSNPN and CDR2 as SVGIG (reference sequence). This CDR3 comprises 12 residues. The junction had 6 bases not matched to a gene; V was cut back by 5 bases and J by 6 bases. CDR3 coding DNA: TGTGCCTGGCACCGACAGGGAAATGGCTACACCTTC. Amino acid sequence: CAWHRQGNGYTF.